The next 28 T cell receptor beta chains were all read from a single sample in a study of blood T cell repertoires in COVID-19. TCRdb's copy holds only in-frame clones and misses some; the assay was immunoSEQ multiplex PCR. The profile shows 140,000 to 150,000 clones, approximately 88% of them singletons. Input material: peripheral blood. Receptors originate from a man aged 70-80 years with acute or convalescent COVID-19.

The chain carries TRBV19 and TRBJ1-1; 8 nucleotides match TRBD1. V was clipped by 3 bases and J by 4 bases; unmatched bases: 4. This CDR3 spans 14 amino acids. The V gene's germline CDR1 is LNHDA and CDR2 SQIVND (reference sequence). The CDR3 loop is CASSIPGQVTEAFF. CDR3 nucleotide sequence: TGTGCCAGTAGTATTCCGGGACAGGTCACTGAAGCTTTCTTT.

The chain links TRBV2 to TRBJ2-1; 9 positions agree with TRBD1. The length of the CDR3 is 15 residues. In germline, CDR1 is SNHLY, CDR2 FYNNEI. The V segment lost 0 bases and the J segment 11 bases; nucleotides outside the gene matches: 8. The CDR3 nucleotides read TGTGCCAGCAGTGAAGCGGGACAGGGCGGAGGCCAGCAGTTCTTC. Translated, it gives CASSEAGQGGGQQFF. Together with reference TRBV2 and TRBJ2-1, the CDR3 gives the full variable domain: EPEVTQTPSHQVTQMGQEVILRCVPISNHLYFYWYRQILGQKVEFLVSFYNNEISEKSEIFDDQFSVERPDGSNFTLKIRSTKLEDSAMYFCASSEAGQGGGQQFFGPGTRLTVL.

Written as DNA, the CDR3 is TGTGCCAGCAGTGTTCAGGCGGGACCTTTGGATGGCTACACCTTC. This sequence encodes CASSVQAGPLDGYTF. The V and J genes are TRBV2 and TRBJ1-2, with D possibly matching TRBD1 (5 bases). V gave up 4 bases and J gave up 6 bases, with 18 bases separating them. CDR3 length: 15 amino acids. Germline CDR1 is SNHLY and CDR2 is FYNNEI.

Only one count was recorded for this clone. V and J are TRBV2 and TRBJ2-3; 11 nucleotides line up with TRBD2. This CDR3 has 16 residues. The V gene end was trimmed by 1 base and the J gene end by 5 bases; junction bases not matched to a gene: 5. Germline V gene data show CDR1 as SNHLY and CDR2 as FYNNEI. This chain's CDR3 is CASSEGLAGRGDTQYF. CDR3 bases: TGTGCCAGCAGTGAAGGACTAGCGGGACGGGGAGATACGCAGTATTTT.

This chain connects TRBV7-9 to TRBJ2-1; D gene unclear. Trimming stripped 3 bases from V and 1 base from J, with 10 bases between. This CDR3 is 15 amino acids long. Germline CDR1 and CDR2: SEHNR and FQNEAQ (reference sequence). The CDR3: CASSFGDGSYNEQFF. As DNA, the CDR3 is TGTGCCAGCAGCTTTGGAGACGGATCCTACAATGAGCAGTTCTTC. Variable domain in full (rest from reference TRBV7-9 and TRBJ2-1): DTGVSQNPRHKITKRGQNVTFRCDPISEHNRLYWYRQTLGQGPEFLTYFQNEAQLEKSRLLSDRFSAERPKGSFSTLEIQRTEQGDSAMYLCASSFGDGSYNEQFFGPGTRLTVL.

This chain's CDR3 is CASSSLGGDYGYTF. The CDR3 coding sequence is TGCGCCAGCAGCTCTTTAGGGGGGGACTATGGCTACACCTTC. The rearrangement joins TRBV5-1 to TRBJ1-2; tentative D call: TRBD1 (6 bases). Trimming took 3 bases from V and 3 from J, leaving 12 bases between them. The CDR3 runs 14 residues. Germline assignment: CDR1 SGHRS and CDR2 YFSETQ. The whole variable domain, remainder taken from reference TRBV5-1 and TRBJ1-2, is KAGVTQTPRYLIKTRGQQVTLSCSPISGHRSVSWYQQTPGQGLQFLFEYFSETQRNKGNFPGRFSGRQFSNSRSEMNVSTLELGDSALYLCASSSLGGDYGYTFGSGTRLTVV.

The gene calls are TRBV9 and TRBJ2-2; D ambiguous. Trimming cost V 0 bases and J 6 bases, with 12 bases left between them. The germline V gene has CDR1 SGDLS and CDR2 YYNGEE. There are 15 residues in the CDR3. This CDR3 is CASSVGVERSGELFF. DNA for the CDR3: TGTGCCAGCAGCGTAGGGGTCGAGAGGTCCGGGGAGCTGTTTTTT.

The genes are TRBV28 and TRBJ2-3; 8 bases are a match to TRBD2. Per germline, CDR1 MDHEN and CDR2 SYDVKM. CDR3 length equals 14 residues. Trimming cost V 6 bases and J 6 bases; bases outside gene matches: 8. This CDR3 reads CASREAGAWDTQYF. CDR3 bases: TGTGCCAGCAGAGAAGCGGGAGCATGGGATACGCAGTATTTT.

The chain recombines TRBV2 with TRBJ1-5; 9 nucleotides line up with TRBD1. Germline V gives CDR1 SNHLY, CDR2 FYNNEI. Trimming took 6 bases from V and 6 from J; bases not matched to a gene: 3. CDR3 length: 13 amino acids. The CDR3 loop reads CASRGQGSQPQHF. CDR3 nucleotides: TGTGCCAGCAGGGGACAGGGAAGTCAGCCCCAGCATTTT.

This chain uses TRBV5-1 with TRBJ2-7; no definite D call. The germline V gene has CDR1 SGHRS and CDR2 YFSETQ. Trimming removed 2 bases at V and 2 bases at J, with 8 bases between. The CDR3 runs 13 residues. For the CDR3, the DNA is TGCGCCAGCAGCTTCTCCACAGCCTACGAGCAGTACTTC. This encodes CASSFSTAYEQYF.

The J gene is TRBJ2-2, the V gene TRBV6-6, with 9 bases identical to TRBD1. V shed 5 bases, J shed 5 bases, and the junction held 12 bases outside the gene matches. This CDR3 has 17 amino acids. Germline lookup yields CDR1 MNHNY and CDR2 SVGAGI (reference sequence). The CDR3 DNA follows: TGTGCCAGCAGTCCCTCACGGGGAGGACAGGGGACCGGGGAGCTGTTTTTT. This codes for CASSPSRGGQGTGELFF.

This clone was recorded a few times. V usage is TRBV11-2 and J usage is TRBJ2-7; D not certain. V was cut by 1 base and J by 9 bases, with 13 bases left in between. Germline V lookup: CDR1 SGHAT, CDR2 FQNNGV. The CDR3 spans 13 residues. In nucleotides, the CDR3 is TGTGCCAGCAGCTTAGTTGCAAGACATGGGCAGTACTTC. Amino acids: CASSLVARHGQYF.

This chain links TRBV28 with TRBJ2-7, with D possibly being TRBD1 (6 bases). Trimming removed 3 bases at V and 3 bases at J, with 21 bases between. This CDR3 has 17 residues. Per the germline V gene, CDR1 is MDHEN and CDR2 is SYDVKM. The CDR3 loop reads CASSFPPGRGLFYEQYF. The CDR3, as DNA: TGTGCCAGCAGTTTTCCCCCCGGCAGGGGCCTATTCTACGAGCAGTACTTC.

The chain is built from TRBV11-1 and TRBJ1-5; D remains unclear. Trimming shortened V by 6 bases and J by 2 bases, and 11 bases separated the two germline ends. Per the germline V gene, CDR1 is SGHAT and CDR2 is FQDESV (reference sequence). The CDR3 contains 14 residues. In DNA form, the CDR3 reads TGTGCCAGCAGGATCGGGTTCGGCAATCAGCCCCAGCATTTT. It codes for CASRIGFGNQPQHF.

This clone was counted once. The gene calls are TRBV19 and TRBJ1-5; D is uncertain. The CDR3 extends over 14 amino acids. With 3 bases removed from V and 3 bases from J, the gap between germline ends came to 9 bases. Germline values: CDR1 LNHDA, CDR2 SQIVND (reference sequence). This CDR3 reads CASSISRDNQPQHF. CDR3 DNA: TGTGCCAGTAGTATTTCTCGGGACAATCAGCCCCAGCATTTT.

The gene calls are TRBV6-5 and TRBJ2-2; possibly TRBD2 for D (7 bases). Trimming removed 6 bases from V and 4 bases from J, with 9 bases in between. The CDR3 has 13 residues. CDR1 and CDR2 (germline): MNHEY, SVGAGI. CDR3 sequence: CASRRGGTGELFF. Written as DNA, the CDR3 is TGTGCCAGCAGAAGGGGGGGCACCGGGGAGCTGTTTTTT.

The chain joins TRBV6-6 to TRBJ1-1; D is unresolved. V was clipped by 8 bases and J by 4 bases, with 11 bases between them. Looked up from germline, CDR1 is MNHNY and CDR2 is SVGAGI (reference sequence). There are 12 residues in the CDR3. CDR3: CASSRALTEAFF. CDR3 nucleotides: TGTGCCAGCTCGAGGGCGCTCACTGAAGCTTTCTTT.

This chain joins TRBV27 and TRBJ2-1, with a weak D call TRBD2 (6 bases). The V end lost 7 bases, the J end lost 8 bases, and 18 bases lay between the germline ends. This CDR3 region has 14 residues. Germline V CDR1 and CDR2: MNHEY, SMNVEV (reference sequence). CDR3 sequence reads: CASKTGLSSDEQFF. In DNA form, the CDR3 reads TGTGCCAGCAAAACGGGACTTAGCTCCGATGAGCAGTTCTTC.

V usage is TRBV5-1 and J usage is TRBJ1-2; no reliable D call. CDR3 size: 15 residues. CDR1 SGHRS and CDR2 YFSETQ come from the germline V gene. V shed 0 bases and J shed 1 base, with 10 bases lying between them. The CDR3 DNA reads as TGCGCCAGCAGCTTGGGGACGGACTATAACTATGGCTACACCTTC. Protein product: CASSLGTDYNYGYTF.

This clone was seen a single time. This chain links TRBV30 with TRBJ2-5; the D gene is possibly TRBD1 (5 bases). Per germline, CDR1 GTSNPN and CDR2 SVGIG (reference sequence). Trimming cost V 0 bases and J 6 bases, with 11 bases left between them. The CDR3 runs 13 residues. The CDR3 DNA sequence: TGTGCCTGGAGTGTACATAGGGGTCAGACCCAGTACTTC. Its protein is CAWSVHRGQTQYF.

The CDR3, as DNA: TGCGCCAGCAGGACCGGGACAGGGGGAAAAATCGAGCAGTACTTC. As protein: CASRTGTGGKIEQYF. The chain couples TRBV10-2 to TRBJ2-7; 11 bases are shared with TRBD1. The CDR3 has 15 amino acids. Germline V lookup: CDR1 WSHSY, CDR2 SAAADI. The V gene end was trimmed by 6 bases and the J gene end by 6 bases; junction bases not matched to a gene: 10.

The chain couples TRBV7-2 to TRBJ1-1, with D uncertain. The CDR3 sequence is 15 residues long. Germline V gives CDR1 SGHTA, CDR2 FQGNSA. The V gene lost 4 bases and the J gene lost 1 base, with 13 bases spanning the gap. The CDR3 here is CASSSSGGKNTEAFF. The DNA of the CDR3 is TGTGCCAGCAGCTCTTCCGGAGGGAAGAACACTGAAGCTTTCTTT. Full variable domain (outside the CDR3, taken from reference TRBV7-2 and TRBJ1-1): GAGVSQSPSNKVTEKGKDVELRCDPISGHTALYWYRQSLGQGLEFLIYFQGNSAPDKSGLPSDRFSAERTGGSVSTLTIQRTQQEDSAVYLCASSSSGGKNTEAFFGQGTRLTVV.

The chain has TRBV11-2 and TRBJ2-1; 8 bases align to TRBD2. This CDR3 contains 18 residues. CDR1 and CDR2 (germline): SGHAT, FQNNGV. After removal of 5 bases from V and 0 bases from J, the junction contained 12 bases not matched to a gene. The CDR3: CASSLTLSGMSSYNEQFF. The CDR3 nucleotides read TGTGCCAGCAGCCTTACCCTTAGCGGGATGAGCTCCTACAATGAGCAGTTCTTC.

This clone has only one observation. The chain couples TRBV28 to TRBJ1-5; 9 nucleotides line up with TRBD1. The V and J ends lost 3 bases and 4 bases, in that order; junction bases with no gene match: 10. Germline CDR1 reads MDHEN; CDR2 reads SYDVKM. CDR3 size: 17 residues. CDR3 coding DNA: TGTGCCAGCAGTTTTACCGGGACAGGGTTTCGAAATCAGCCCCAGCATTTT. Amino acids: CASSFTGTGFRNQPQHF.

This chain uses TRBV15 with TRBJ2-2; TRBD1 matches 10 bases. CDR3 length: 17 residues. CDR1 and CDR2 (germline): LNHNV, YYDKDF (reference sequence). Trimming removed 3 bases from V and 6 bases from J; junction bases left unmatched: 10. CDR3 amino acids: CATSSPGDRGRAGELFF. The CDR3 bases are TGTGCCACCAGCAGTCCCGGAGACAGGGGGCGCGCCGGGGAGCTGTTTTTT.

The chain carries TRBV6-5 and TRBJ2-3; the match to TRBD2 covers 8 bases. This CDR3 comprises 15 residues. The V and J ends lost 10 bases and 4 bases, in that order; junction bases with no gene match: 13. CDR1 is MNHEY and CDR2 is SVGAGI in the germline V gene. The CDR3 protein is CATITSGRKADTQYF. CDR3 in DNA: TGTGCCACCATAACGAGCGGGAGAAAGGCAGATACGCAGTATTTT.

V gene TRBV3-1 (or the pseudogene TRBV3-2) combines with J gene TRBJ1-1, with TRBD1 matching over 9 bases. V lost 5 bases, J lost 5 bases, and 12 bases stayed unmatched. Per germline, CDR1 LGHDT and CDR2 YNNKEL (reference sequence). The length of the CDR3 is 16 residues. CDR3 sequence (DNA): TGTGCCAGCAGCTTACAGGGGGCGCTACGGCATACTGAAGCTTTCTTT. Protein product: CASSLQGALRHTEAFF.

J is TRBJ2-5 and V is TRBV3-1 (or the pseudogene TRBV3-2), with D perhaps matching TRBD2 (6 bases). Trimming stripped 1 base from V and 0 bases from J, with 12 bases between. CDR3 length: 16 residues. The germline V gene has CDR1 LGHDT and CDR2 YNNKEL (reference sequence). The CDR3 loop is CASSQGRGSNQETQYF. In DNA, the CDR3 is TGTGCCAGCAGCCAAGGGCGGGGTTCAAACCAAGAGACCCAGTACTTC.